A single sample is the source of the 30 T cell receptor beta chains below, sequenced in a study of metastatic and nonmetastatic thyroid tumors. No patient received treatment before thyroid surgery. TCRdb reprocessed the PCR reads via MiXCR. Of approximately 74,000 clones listed, 13% to 15% were seen once; the top ten hold about 6%. The source material was blood. These receptors originate from a male donor with papillary thyroid cancer or a benign thyroid nodule (not recorded which). Some clones in this sample may be carry-over from other donors' samples.

About this clone: A clone one base away is much larger, so this may be a read error. The CDR3 carries no conserved terminal phenylalanine or tryptophan, so it likely arises from a read error. The rearrangement uses TRBV18 and TRBJ2-3; tentative D call: TRBD1 (6 bases). The V end lost 4 bases, the J end lost 0 bases, and 14 bases lay between the germline ends. CDR1 and CDR2 from the germline V gene are KGHSH and LQKENI. CDR3 length: 16 residues. The CDR3 sequence: CASSRTGNPSTDTQYS. The CDR3 DNA is TGTGCCAGCTCACGAACAGGGAATCCTAGCACAGATACGCAGTATTCT.

This clone was counted many times. V and J are TRBV27 and TRBJ2-6; no definite D call. The CDR3 is made up of 18 amino acids. Germline lookup yields CDR1 MNHEY and CDR2 SMNVEV (reference sequence). The V end lost 0 bases, the J end lost 4 bases, and 16 bases lay between the germline ends. CDR3 bases: TGTGCCAGCAGTTTATCCTTCCTCGTTGGCCGAGGGGCCAACGTCCTGACTTTC. Amino acid sequence: CASSLSFLVGRGANVLTF.

The table lists this clone with many counts. V usage is TRBV9 and J usage is TRBJ2-1, with D tentatively TRBD1 or TRBD2 (8 bases each). The CDR3 consists of 16 residues. V was shortened by 2 bases and J by 7 bases, with 19 bases between the two germline ends. Germline V CDR1 and CDR2: SGDLS, YYNGEE. The CDR3 spells CASSVQGAGGTNEQFF. In DNA form, the CDR3 reads TGTGCCAGCAGCGTCCAGGGGGCGGGAGGTACAAATGAGCAGTTCTTC.

This clone showed up just a few times. V is TRBV19 and J is TRBJ2-1; no clear D gene. Between the trimmed V and J ends, which lost 7 bases and 8 bases, there was a span of 15 bases. The CDR3 is made up of 13 amino acids. Looked up from germline, CDR1 is LNHDA and CDR2 is SQIVND (reference sequence). The CDR3 protein is CASNRTHLYEQFF. The CDR3 DNA reads as TGTGCCAGTAATCGGACGCACCTCTATGAGCAGTTCTTC.

The table lists this clone with a few counts. A much larger clone differs by one base, so this may be a read error. Other nucleotide sequences in the sample specify the same CDR3. This rearrangement joins TRBV28 to TRBJ1-4, with no clear D. This CDR3 has 14 residues. Germline V gene data show CDR1 as MDHEN and CDR2 as SYDVKM. CDR3: CASTSGGINEKLFF. The CDR3 DNA reads as TGTGCCAGCACCTCTGGAGGGATTAATGAGAAACTGTTTTTT. The full variable domain, with the rest looked up from reference TRBV28 and TRBJ1-4, is DVKVTQSSRYLVKRTGEKVFLECVQDMDHENMFWYRQDPGLGLRLIYFSYDVKMKEKGDIPEGYSVSREKKERFSLILESASTNQTSMYLCASTSGGINEKLFFGSGTQLSVL.

This clone was seen ten or more times. The chain recombines TRBV6-4 with TRBJ2-3; D is ambiguous. Per germline, CDR1 MRHNA and CDR2 SNTAGT. CDR3 length: 13 amino acids. V was trimmed by 2 bases and J by 4 bases, leaving 7 bases between them. CDR3 protein: CASSDGAADTQYF. The CDR3 nucleotides are TGTGCCAGCAGTGACGGTGCCGCAGATACGCAGTATTTT.

This clone appeared many times. This CDR3 is also generated by other DNA sequences in the sample. The chain couples TRBV7-6 to TRBJ1-4; 8 bases map to TRBD1. CDR3 length: 15 residues. Looked up from germline, CDR1 is SGHVS and CDR2 is FNYEAQ. V lost 7 bases to trimming and J lost 5 bases; unmatched junction nucleotides: 9. Here the CDR3 reads CASTYLGTGNEKLFF. The DNA of the CDR3 is TGTGCCAGCACCTATCTAGGGACAGGCAATGAAAAACTGTTTTTT.

Ten or more counts support this clone. The chain carries TRBV14 and TRBJ1-3; D not resolved. The germline CDR1 and CDR2 sequences are SGHDN and FVKESK. The CDR3 spans 13 residues. V was shortened by 3 bases and J by 2 bases, with 5 bases between the two germline ends. This CDR3 reads CASSQTPGNTIYF. The CDR3 coding sequence is TGTGCCAGCAGCCAGACCCCTGGAAACACCATATATTTT.

This clone showed up many times. The chain recombines TRBV6-5 with TRBJ1-1; a weak D match, TRBD1 (6 bases). Trimming removed 0 bases from V and 4 bases from J, with 12 bases in between. Germline V gene lookup returns CDR1 MNHEY and CDR2 SVGAGI. This CDR3 has 15 amino acids. The CDR3 region has the DNA TGTGCCAGCAGTTACTCGCGGGGGGGCGGCACTGAAGCTTTCTTT. This translates into CASSYSRGGGTEAFF.

In its sample, this clone was seen many times. The CDR3 sequence is CASSVAGLEETQYF. Here the CDR3 DNA reads TGTGCCAGTAGTGTAGCGGGATTGGAAGAGACCCAGTACTTC. The chain couples TRBV19 to TRBJ2-5, with TRBD2 matching over 8 bases. Germline V gene sequence: CDR1 LNHDA, CDR2 SQIVND (reference sequence). With V trimmed by 5 bases and J by 3 bases, 5 bases remained unmatched. The CDR3 is made up of 14 amino acids.

This clone was detected many times. The V call is TRBV9, the J call TRBJ2-4; weak D call: TRBD2 (6 bases). V dropped 3 bases and J dropped 5 bases, with 15 bases sitting between them. Germline CDR1 is SGDLS and CDR2 is YYNGEE. The CDR3 runs to 15 residues. This CDR3 reads CASSARGGLENIQYF. Here the CDR3 DNA reads TGTGCCAGCAGCGCCCGAGGAGGGTTAGAAAACATTCAGTACTTC.

Regarding this clone: A much bigger clone sits one base away, suggesting this may be a read error. The rearrangement links TRBV2 to TRBJ2-1; 13 bases map to TRBD2. The J call may be in error: the DNA end matches TRBJ2-5 better. The germline CDR1 and CDR2 sequences are SNHLY and FYNNEI. The CDR3 is made up of 15 amino acids. DNA for the CDR3: TGTGCCAGCGGACTAGCGGGAGAATATTCAGATACCCAGTACTTC. Translation: CASGLAGEYSDTQYF.

In this sample, this clone turned up many times. The V and J genes are TRBV24-1 and TRBJ2-3; D is uncertain. The CDR3 covers 12 residues. Trimming pared 5 bases from V and 5 bases from J, leaving 7 bases between. Germline V lookup: CDR1 KGHDR, CDR2 SFDVKD. The CDR3 loop reads CATSVYGDTQYF. CDR3 DNA: TGTGCCACCAGTGTGTATGGAGATACGCAGTATTTT.

In this sample, this clone turned up many times. The chain links TRBV5-1 to TRBJ2-3; perhaps TRBD1 as D (5 bases). Trimming cost V 0 bases and J 3 bases, with 20 bases left between them. Germline-derived CDR1 and CDR2 are SGHRS and YFSETQ. This CDR3 spans 18 amino acids. CDR3 region: CASSLGVGATMGTDTQYF. The CDR3 DNA reads TGCGCCAGCAGCTTGGGGGTAGGGGCGACAATGGGTACAGATACGCAGTATTTT.

This clone has a count of ten or more. The rearrangement uses TRBV30 and TRBJ1-1; a weak D match, TRBD1 (5 bases). This CDR3 is built from 12 residues. V lost 4 bases to trimming and J lost 5 bases, with 11 bases between them. CDR1 and CDR2 (germline): GTSNPN, SVGIG (reference sequence). The CDR3 is CAWIWGVTEAFF. CDR3 coding DNA: TGTGCCTGGATATGGGGGGTGACTGAAGCTTTCTTT.

This clone was recorded at least ten times. This chain uses TRBV19 with TRBJ1-2; 8 nucleotides agree with TRBD1. The CDR3 spans 13 residues. Germline assignment: CDR1 LNHDA and CDR2 SQIVND (reference sequence). Trimming took 5 bases from V and 8 from J; bases not matched to a gene: 7. Here the CDR3 reads CASSPPDRDGYTF. CDR3 bases: TGTGCCAGTAGTCCCCCGGACAGGGACGGCTACACCTTC. The full variable domain, in which reference TRBV19 and TRBJ1-2 provide the parts outside the CDR3, is DGGITQSPKYLFRKEGQNVTLSCEQNLNHDAMYWYRQDPGQGLRLIYYSQIVNDFQKGDIAEGYSVSREKKESFPLTVTSAQKNPTAFYLCASSPPDRDGYTFGSGTRLTVV.

This clone was counted many times. The chain recombines TRBV27 with TRBJ1-2; D not certain. The CDR3 is made up of 12 amino acids. V was clipped by 6 bases and J by 8 bases, with 13 bases between them. The germline V gene has CDR1 MNHEY and CDR2 SMNVEV (reference sequence). CDR3 bases: TGTGCCAGCAGAAGTGGATTGGGGGGCTACACCTTC. Translated: CASRSGLGGYTF.

The chain links TRBV11-2 to TRBJ1-1, with D hard to call. The V end was cut by 1 base, the J end by 1 base, with 19 bases between. The CDR3 spans 18 residues. Germline CDR1 and CDR2: SGHAT and FQNNGV. DNA for the CDR3: TGTGCCAGCAGCTTAGGTTATCTGGTTTCGTGGTCGAACACTGAAGCTTTCTTT. This translates into CASSLGYLVSWSNTEAFF.

This clone showed up many times. This chain joins TRBV25-1 and TRBJ2-7; unclear D gene. The CDR3 is 13 amino acids. Germline CDR1 is MGHDK and CDR2 is SYGVNS. With 4 bases removed from V and 1 base from J, the gap between germline ends came to 8 bases. The CDR3 bases are TGTGCCAGCAGTGTTGACAAGTCCTACGAGCAGTACTTC. As protein: CASSVDKSYEQYF.

At least ten counts were recorded for this clone. V usage is TRBV12-3 or TRBV12-4 and J usage is TRBJ2-1, with 10 bases aligning to TRBD2. CDR3 length: 15 residues. J lost 5 bases, V lost 7 bases, and 8 bases had no gene match. The CDR3 sequence is CASTKAGGPHNEQFF. In DNA, the CDR3 is TGTGCCAGCACCAAAGCGGGAGGGCCCCACAATGAGCAGTTCTTC.

In its sample, this clone was seen many times. One base away lies a much larger clone, so this may be a sequencing read error. The chain recombines TRBV12-3 or TRBV12-4 with TRBJ2-7, with 8 bases aligning to TRBD1. There are 15 residues in the CDR3. With 5 bases clipped from V and 5 bases from J, the junction kept 11 bases outside the gene matches. The CDR3 bases are TGTGCCAGCAGTCGACGGACAGGGAATTCCGACGAGCAGTACTTC. Protein sequence: CASSRRTGNSDEQYF.

This clone has more than one count but fewer than ten. This chain connects TRBV2 to TRBJ2-7; 7 bases are a match to TRBD2. This CDR3 contains 13 residues. Germline CDR1 SNHLY, CDR2 FYNNEI. With V trimmed by 4 bases and J by 9 bases, 9 bases remained unmatched. CDR3 nucleotide sequence: TGTGCCAGCAGTGTTACTAGCGTGATTCGGCAGTACGTC. This encodes CASSVTSVIRQYV.

This clone was seen many times. The V gene is TRBV9, the J gene TRBJ1-3; D might be TRBD1 (5 bases). CDR3 length: 14 residues. The germline CDR1 and CDR2 sequences are SGDLS and YYNGEE. V lost 1 base to trimming and J lost 4 bases, with 9 bases between them. In DNA form, the CDR3 reads TGTGCCAGCAGCGTACAGGGAGACGGAAACACCATATATTTT. Translating gives CASSVQGDGNTIYF.

Ten or more counts support this clone. V gene TRBV27 combines with J gene TRBJ2-7; D remains unclear. Per germline, CDR1 MNHEY and CDR2 SMNVEV (reference sequence). V dropped 7 bases and J dropped 2 bases, with 9 bases sitting between them. The CDR3 totals 12 residues. CDR3 sequence reads: CASTSAAYEQYV. The CDR3 region has the DNA TGTGCCAGCACCTCAGCTGCCTACGAGCAGTACGTC.

In this sample, this clone turned up many times. The CDR3 loop is CASSSSDRDSPYGYTF. The CDR3 coding sequence is TGTGCCAGCAGCTCCTCCGATCGGGATTCCCCTTATGGCTACACCTTC. The chain links TRBV11-1 to TRBJ1-2; D gene ambiguous. This CDR3 spans 16 amino acids. V lost 4 bases and J 5 bases, leaving 20 bases between the germline ends. Germline CDR1 is SGHAT and CDR2 is FQDESV (reference sequence).

Many counts were recorded for this clone. The chain carries TRBV6-6 and TRBJ2-1; 13 bases map to TRBD2. The CDR3 totals 17 residues. Looked up from germline, CDR1 is MNHNY and CDR2 is SVGAGI (reference sequence). V shed 3 bases and J 4 bases; nucleotides not matched to a gene: 6. The CDR3 protein is CASSYFGTSGKYNEQFF. Here the CDR3 DNA reads TGTGCCAGCAGTTATTTCGGGACTAGCGGGAAATACAATGAGCAGTTCTTC.

At least ten counts were recorded for this clone. The chain couples TRBV10-2 to TRBJ2-7; 13 nucleotides line up with TRBD2. The V segment lost 4 bases and the J segment 4 bases; nucleotides outside the gene matches: 1. CDR3 size: 14 residues. Germline lookup yields CDR1 WSHSY and CDR2 SAAADI. CDR3 residues: CASSGTSGSYEQYF. The CDR3 DNA is TGCGCCAGCAGTGGGACTAGCGGGAGTTACGAGCAGTACTTC.

In DNA form, the CDR3 reads TGTGCCAGCAGCTTGGAAGGTCGGCGAAACACTGAAGCTTTCTTT. This translates into CASSLEGRRNTEAFF. The V call is TRBV5-4, the J call TRBJ1-1; no clear D gene. CDR1 SGHNT and CDR2 YYREEE come from the germline V gene (reference sequence). Between the trimmed V and J ends, which lost 0 bases and 2 bases, there was a span of 11 bases. The CDR3 has 15 amino acids.

This clone was recorded at least ten times. The gene calls are TRBV18 and TRBJ2-1; perhaps TRBD2 as D (5 bases). Germline CDR1 and CDR2: KGHSH and LQKENI. Trimming took off 4 bases at V and 4 bases at J, with 14 bases between the two ends. This CDR3 region has 15 residues. CDR3 in amino acids: CASSRLSGAYNEQFF. The DNA for the CDR3 is TGTGCCAGCTCACGGCTAAGCGGAGCTTACAATGAGCAGTTCTTC.

This clone was recorded many times. The chain links TRBV10-3 to TRBJ1-6; no clear D. Germline CDR1 is ENHRY and CDR2 is SYGVKD. This CDR3 is built from 14 residues. Trimming stripped 4 bases from V and 9 bases from J, with 13 bases between. In DNA form, the CDR3 reads TGTGCCATCAGTGCGGCCGCCGGCTCTTCACCCCTCCACTTT. It is translated as CAISAAAGSSPLHF.